This T cell receptor (beta chain) was retrieved from a study of shared clonotypes between healthy human individuals. TCRdb's copy holds only in-frame clones and misses some; the assay was immunoSEQ multiplex PCR. Of approximately 400,000 clones listed, about 97% are singletons. In the case of this clone: Its antigen is not identified.

The V segment lost 4 bases and the J segment 7 bases; nucleotides outside the gene matches: 0. In germline, CDR1 is SGDLS, CDR2 YYNGEE. The CDR3 extends over 12 amino acids. Study-wide results and limits: In the sorted subsets, rarefaction showed sequencing was incomplete despite large depth.

The origin of this receptor is a man aged 25-45 years in good health. The sample consisted of memory CD8+ T cells sorted from blood. This sample's subset: CD45RO+ cells pooled with CCR7-negative TemRA cells. The V call is TRBV9, the J call TRBJ2-1, with 9 positions matching TRBD2. Here the CDR3 DNA reads TGTGCCAGCAGCCTAGCGGGAAATGAGCAGTTCTTC. Its translation is CASSLAGNEQFF.